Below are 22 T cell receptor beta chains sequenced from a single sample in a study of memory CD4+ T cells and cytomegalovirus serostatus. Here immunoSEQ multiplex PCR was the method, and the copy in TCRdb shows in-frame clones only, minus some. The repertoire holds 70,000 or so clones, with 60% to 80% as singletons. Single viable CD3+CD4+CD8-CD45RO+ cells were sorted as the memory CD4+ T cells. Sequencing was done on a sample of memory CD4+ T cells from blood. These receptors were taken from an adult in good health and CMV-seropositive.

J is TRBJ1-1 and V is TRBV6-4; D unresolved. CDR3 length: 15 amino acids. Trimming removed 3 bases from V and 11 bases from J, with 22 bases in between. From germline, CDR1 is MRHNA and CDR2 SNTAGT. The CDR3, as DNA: TGTGCCAGCAGTGAGTGCCGGCGGTACCTCAGCGAGGCTTTCTTT. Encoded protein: CASSECRRYLSEAFF.

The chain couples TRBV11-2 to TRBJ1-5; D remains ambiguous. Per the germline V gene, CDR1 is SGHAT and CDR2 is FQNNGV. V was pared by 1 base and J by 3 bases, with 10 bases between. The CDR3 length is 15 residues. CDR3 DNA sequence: TGTGCCAGCAGCTTAGGAGGACGGGACAATCAGCCCCAGCATTTT. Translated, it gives CASSLGGRDNQPQHF.

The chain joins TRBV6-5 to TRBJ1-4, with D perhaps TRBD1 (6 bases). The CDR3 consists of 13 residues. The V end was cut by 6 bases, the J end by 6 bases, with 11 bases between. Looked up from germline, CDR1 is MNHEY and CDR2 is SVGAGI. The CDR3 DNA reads TGTGCCAGCAGGCAGGGGCCGGATGAAAAACTGTTTTTT. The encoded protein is CASRQGPDEKLFF.

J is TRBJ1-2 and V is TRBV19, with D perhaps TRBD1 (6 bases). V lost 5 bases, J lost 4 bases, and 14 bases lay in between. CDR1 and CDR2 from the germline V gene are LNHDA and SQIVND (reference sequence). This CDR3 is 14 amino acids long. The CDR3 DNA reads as TGTGCCAGTAGTCGAGGCGACAGGCCCTATGGCTACACCTTC. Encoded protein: CASSRGDRPYGYTF.

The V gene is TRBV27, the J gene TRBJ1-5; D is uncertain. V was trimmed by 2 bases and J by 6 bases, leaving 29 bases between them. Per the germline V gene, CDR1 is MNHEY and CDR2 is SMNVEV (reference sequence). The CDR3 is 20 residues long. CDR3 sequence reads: CASSLGYLPSGPTAGQPQHF. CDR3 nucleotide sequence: TGTGCCAGCAGTTTAGGATACCTACCGTCAGGACCAACAGCAGGTCAGCCCCAGCATTTT.

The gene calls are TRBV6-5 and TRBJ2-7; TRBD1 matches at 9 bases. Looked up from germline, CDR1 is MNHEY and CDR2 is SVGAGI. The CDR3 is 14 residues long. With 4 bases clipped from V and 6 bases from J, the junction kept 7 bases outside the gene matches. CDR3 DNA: TGTGCCAGCAGTTCGTCCGGGACAGGGCGCGAGCAGTACTTC. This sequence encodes CASSSSGTGREQYF.

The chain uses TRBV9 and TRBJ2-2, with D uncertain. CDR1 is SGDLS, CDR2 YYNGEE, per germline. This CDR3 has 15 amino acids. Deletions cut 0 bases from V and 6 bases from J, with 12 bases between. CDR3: CASSVVGVLAGELFF. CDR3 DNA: TGTGCCAGCAGCGTAGTTGGGGTCCTCGCCGGGGAGCTGTTTTTT.

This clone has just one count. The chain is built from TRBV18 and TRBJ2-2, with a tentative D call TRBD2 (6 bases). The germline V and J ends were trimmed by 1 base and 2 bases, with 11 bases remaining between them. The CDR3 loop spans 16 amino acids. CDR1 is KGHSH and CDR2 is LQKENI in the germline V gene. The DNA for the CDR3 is TGTGCCAGCTCACCACGGAGGGGTAGCAACACCGGGGAGCTGTTTTTT. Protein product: CASSPRRGSNTGELFF.

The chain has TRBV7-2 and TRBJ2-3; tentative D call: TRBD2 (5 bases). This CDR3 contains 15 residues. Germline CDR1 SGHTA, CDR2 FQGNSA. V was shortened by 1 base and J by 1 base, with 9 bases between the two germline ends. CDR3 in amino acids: CASSLVARGTDTQYF. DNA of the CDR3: TGTGCCAGCAGCTTAGTAGCGCGGGGCACAGATACGCAGTATTTT.

The CDR3 is CASSVGGLGETQYF. For the CDR3, the DNA is TGTGCCAGCAGCGTCGGGGGATTGGGGGAGACCCAGTACTTC. The chain is built from TRBV11-3 and TRBJ2-5; maybe TRBD2 (6 bases). The CDR3 consists of 14 residues. CDR1 and CDR2 (germline): SGHNT, YENEEA. Trimming stripped 5 bases from V and 5 bases from J, with 15 bases between.

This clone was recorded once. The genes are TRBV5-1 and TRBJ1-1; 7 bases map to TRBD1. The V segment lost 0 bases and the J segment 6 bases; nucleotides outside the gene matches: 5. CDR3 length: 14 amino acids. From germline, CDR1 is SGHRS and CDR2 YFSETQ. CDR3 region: CASSLARGAPEAFF. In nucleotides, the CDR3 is TGCGCCAGCAGCTTGGCCAGGGGGGCCCCTGAAGCTTTCTTT.

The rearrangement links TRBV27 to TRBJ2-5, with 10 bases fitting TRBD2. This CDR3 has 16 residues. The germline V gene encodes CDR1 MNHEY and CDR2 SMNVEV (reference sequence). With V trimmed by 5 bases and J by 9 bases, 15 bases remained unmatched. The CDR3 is CASSPRGVAGGGAQYF. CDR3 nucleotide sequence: TGTGCCAGCAGTCCCCGGGGTGTAGCGGGGGGCGGGGCCCAGTACTTC.

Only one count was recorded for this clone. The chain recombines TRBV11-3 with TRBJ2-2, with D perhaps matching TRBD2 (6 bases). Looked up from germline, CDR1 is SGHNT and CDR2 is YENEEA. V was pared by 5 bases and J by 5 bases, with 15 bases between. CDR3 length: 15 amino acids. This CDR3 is CASSLGAGRTGELFF. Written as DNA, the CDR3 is TGTGCCAGCAGCCTAGGGGCAGGGAGGACCGGGGAGCTGTTTTTT.

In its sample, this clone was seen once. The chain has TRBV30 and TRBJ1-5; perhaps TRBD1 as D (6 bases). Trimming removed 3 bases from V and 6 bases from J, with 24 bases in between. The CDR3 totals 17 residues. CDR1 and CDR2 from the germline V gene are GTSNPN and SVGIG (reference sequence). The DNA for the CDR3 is TGTGCCTGGAGCCCCACCCGGACAGCCCGGGGTGCTCAGCCCCAGCATTTT. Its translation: CAWSPTRTARGAQPQHF.

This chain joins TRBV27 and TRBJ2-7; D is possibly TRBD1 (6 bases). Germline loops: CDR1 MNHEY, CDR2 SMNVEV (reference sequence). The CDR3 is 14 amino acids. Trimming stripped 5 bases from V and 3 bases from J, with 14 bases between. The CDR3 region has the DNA TGTGCCAGCAGTCTGTCACAGGGAAACTACGAGCAGTACGTC. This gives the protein CASSLSQGNYEQYV.

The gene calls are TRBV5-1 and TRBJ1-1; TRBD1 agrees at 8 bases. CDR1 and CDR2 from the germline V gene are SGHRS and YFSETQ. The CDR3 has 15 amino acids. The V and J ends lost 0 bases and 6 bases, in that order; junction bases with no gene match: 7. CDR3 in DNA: TGCGCCAGCAGCTTGGGTGGACAGGGTTTTTCTGAAGCTTTCTTT. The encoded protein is CASSLGGQGFSEAFF. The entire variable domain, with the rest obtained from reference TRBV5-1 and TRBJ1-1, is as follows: KAGVTQTPRYLIKTRGQQVTLSCSPISGHRSVSWYQQTPGQGLQFLFEYFSETQRNKGNFPGRFSGRQFSNSRSEMNVSTLELGDSALYLCASSLGGQGFSEAFFGQGTRLTVV.

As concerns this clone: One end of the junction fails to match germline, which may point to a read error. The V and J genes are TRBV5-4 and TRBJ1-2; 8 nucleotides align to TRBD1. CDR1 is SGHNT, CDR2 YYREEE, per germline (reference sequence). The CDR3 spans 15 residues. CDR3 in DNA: TGCGCCAGCAGCCAAGTGACAGGGGCCCTCTATGGCTACACCTTC. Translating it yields CASSQVTGALYGYTF.

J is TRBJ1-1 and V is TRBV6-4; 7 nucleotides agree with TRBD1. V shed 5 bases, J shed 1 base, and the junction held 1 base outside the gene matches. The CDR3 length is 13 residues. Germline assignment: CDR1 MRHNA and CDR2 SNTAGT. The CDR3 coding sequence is TGTGCCAGCAGTCGGGACAGGAACACTGAAGCTTTCTTT. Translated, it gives CASSRDRNTEAFF.

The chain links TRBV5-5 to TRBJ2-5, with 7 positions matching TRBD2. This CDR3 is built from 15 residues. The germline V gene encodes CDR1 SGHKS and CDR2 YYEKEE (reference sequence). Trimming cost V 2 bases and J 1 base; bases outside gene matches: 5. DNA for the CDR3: TGTGCCAGCAGCTTCGAAGCGGGGTTCCAAGAGACCCAGTACTTC. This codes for CASSFEAGFQETQYF. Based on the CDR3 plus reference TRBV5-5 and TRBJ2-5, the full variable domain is DAGVTQSPTHLIKTRGQQVTLRCSPISGHKSVSWYQQVLGQGPQFIFQYYEKEERGRGNFPDRFSARQFPNYSSELNVNALLLGDSALYLCASSFEAGFQETQYFGPGTRLLVL.

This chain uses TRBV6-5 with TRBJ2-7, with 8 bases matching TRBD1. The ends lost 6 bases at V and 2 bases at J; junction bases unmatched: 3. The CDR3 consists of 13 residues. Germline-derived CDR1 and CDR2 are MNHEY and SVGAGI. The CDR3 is CASRTDRAYEQYV. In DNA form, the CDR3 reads TGTGCCAGCAGGACGGACAGGGCCTACGAGCAGTACGTC.

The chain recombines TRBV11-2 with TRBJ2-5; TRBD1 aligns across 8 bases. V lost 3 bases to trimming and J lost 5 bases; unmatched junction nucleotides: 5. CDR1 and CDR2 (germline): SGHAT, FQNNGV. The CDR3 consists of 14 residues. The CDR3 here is CASSFRTGTETQYF. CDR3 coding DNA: TGTGCCAGCAGCTTCCGGACAGGGACGGAGACCCAGTACTTC.

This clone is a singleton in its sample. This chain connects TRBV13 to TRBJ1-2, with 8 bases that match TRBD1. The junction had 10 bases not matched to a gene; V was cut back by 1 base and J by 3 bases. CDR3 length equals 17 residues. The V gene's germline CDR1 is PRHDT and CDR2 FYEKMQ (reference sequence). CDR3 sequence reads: CASSLVVGGTGHYGYTF. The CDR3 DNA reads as TGTGCCAGCAGCTTAGTGGTAGGGGGGACAGGCCACTATGGCTACACCTTC. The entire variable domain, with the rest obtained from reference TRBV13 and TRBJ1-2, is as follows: AAGVIQSPRHLIKEKRETATLKCYPIPRHDTVYWYQQGPGQDPQFLISFYEKMQSDKGSIPDRFSAQQFSDYHSELNMSSLELGDSALYFCASSLVVGGTGHYGYTFGSGTRLTVV.